These 6 T cell receptor beta chains were sequenced from one sample in a study of relationships among human T cell subsets. Bead selections for CD25, CD56 and CD294 left a flow-through collected as Th1 cells. TCR alpha and beta CDR3s were amplified from mRNA by semiquantitative ARM-PCR. In ARM-PCR, communal superprimers followed tagged nested gene-specific primers for exponential amplification. One entry per CDR3 protein results from TCRdb running MiXCR on the multiplex PCR reads. The sample yields under 15,000 distinct CDR3 sequences, around 69% seen once. The specimen sequenced was CD4+ Th1 cells sorted from blood. All receptors derive from a man aged 40-49 years in good health.

The rearrangement joins TRBV12-3 or TRBV12-4 to TRBJ2-7; D might be TRBD1 (6 bases). The CDR3 totals 14 residues. The ends were cut back, 6 bases at V and 3 bases at J, with 15 bases in the middle. CDR3 loop: CASSLRQVHYEQYF. DNA for the CDR3: TGTGCCAGCAGCTTGCGACAGGTCCACTACGAGCAGTACTTC.

The chain is built from TRBV2 and TRBJ1-2; D remains unclear. There are 11 residues in the CDR3. CDR1 SNHLY and CDR2 FYNNEI come from the germline V gene. The V and J ends lost 5 bases and 7 bases respectively, with 8 bases between them. CDR3 nucleotide sequence: TGTGCCAGCAGTCCGAGAATTGGCTACACCTTC. This codes for CASSPRIGYTF.

This clonotype has more than one count but fewer than ten. The chain links TRBV11-2 to TRBJ2-7; 9 bases agree with TRBD1. The CDR3 is made up of 14 amino acids. Germline assignment: CDR1 SGHAT and CDR2 FQNNGV. V lost 3 bases, J lost 7 bases, and 7 bases stayed unmatched. The CDR3 here is CASSFQQGAGEQYF. CDR3 sequence (DNA): TGTGCCAGCAGCTTCCAACAGGGGGCTGGGGAGCAGTACTTC.

The chain employs TRBV20-1 and TRBJ2-3, with D possibly TRBD2 on 5 matching bases. The CDR3 is 11 residues long. V was clipped by 6 bases and J by 6 bases, with 10 bases between them. Per germline, CDR1 DFQATT and CDR2 SNEGSKA (reference sequence). The chain's CDR3 is CSAAGVDTQYF. Written as DNA, the CDR3 is TGCAGTGCCGCCGGGGTTGATACGCAGTATTTT.

The chain uses TRBV5-1 and TRBJ1-2; 7 bases line up with TRBD1. The germline gives CDR1 SGHRS, CDR2 YFSETQ. The CDR3 is made up of 12 amino acids. Unmatched junction bases numbered 0, after V lost 0 bases and J lost 7 bases. The CDR3 reads CASSLGQGGYTF. CDR3 sequence (DNA): TGCGCCAGCAGCTTGGGACAGGGTGGCTACACCTTC.

This clonotype showed up just a few times. The gene calls are TRBV12-3 or TRBV12-4 and TRBJ2-1, with no clear D. This CDR3 has 12 residues. V was shortened by 8 bases and J by 10 bases, with 15 bases between the two germline ends. The CDR3 here is CASRSSSQEQFF. As DNA, the CDR3 is TGTGCCAGCCGTTCCTCGTCGCAGGAGCAGTTCTTC.